This T cell receptor (beta chain) comes out of a study of OX40 agonist ivuxolimab in advanced cancers. Study-level points and caveats: Relative to CD4+ cells, CD8+ T cells on average had more expanded clones.

Comment on this clone: Its antigen is currently unknown.

The table came from immunoSEQ multiplex PCR; TCRdb's copy has only in-frame clones and leaves some out. This sample has roughly 67,000 clones; around nine tenths occur once, and the top ten carry roughly 0.72%. CDR1 and CDR2 from the germline V gene are ENHRY and SYGVKD. Unmatched junction bases numbered 9, after V lost 5 bases and J lost 6 bases. This CDR3 spans 14 amino acids. The source is an adult with an advanced solid tumor such as melanoma, head and neck, liver or kidney cancer. The sequenced sample was CD4+ or CD8+ T cells sorted from blood, obtained in a trial of the OX40 agonist ivuxolimab. The rearrangement links TRBV10-3 to TRBJ2-7, with 8 positions matching TRBD1. CDR3 region: CAISRQGKMSEQYF. The DNA for the CDR3 is TGTGCCATCAGTCGACAGGGGAAGATGTCCGAGCAGTACTTC.